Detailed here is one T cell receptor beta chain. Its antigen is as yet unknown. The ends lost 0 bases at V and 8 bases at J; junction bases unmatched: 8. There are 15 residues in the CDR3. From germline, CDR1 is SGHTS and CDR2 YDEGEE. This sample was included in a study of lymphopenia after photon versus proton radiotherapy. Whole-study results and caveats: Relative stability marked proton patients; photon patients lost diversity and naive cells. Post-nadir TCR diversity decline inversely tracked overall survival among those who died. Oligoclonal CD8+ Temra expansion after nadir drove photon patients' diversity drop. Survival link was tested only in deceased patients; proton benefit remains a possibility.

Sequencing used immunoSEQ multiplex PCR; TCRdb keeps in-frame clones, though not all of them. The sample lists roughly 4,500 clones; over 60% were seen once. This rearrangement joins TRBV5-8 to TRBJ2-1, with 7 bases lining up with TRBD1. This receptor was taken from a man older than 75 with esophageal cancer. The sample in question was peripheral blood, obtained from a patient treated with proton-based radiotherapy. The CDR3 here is CASSLGSGTEDEQFF. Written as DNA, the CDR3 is TGTGCCAGCAGCTTGGGTTCGGGGACAGAGGATGAGCAGTTCTTC.